This is a list of T cell receptor beta chains from one sample in a study of T cells in Graves' hyperthyroidism and ophthalmopathy. TCRdb ran MiXCR on the multiplex PCR reads and lists one entry per CDR3 protein. The table includes more than 500,000 distinct CDR3 sequences, approximately 15% detected once. Sequenced input: blood. These receptors originate from a woman in her 40s with Graves' hyperthyroidism. Both conserved end residues are part of each CDR3. Fields, in order: V gene, clone size, CDR3 protein. Expanded clones get a size class; other rows say once, few or many, or leave the size out.

>TRBV4-1|few
CASSQGIDSRDTQYF
>TRBV7-9|NA
CASSSLGTSGRYEQYF
>TRBV12-5|many
CASRGPDPAGVGNEQFF
>TRBV9|many
CASSGRLAGNEQFF
>TRBV28|many
CASNSGLDNSNQPQHF
>TRBV28|NA
CASSSAGGGTDTQYF
>TRBV2|many
CASSLSFGTGTYEQYF
>TRBV20-1|few
CSARDEGQGGQPQHF
>TRBV24-1|NA
CATSPGTGGYNEQFF
>TRBV14|few
CASSQGGEKLFF
>TRBV20-1|once
CSAREGASGSSWTDTQYF
>TRBV7-2|many
CASSLPSRKGYTF
>TRBV20-1|NA
CSAPPGTGRLYGYTF
>TRBV4-1|NA
CASSQGRLAGVEQYF
>TRBV28|many
CASSPTRGTDTQYF
>TRBV28|many
CASSLAVGGVNTEAFF
>TRBV12-3/TRBV12-4|many
CASRPGPSSYEQYF
>TRBV5-4|NA
CASSLGQQGANYGYTF
>TRBV2|many
CASRGLAGPYNEQFF
>TRBV24-1|many
CATSDSPPNTGELFF
>TRBV28|many
CATAGQGAYNEQFF
>TRBV2|NA
CASRNRGPNTGELFF
>TRBV24-1|NA
CATSKGQSTEAFF
>TRBV27|few
CASTKVGGELFF
>TRBV11-2|many
CASSLDPVLGEQYF
>TRBV28|many
CATISQGAGTDTQYF
>TRBV15|many
CATSRVGGRQETQYF
>TRBV5-1|few
CASSWGRVSYNEQFF
>TRBV6-2/TRBV6-3|NA
CASSYGESPLHF
>TRBV6-1|many
CASSFTSGRYNEQFF
>TRBV28|many
CASSYPQGYNEKLFF
>TRBV12-3/TRBV12-4|few
CASSPTSSKQYF
>TRBV28|many
CASSQGWQGARNEQFF
>TRBV5-1|NA
CASSGGDRLNYGYTF
>TRBV12-3/TRBV12-4|many
CASSQDRGREQYF
>TRBV2|NA
CASSEDQETQYF
>TRBV27|many
CASSLGFSGGGTEAFF
>TRBV20-1|NA
CSARVAEFQETQYF
>TRBV2|few
CASSGATLGPQHF
>TRBV28|many
CASSFYPQGTSTDTQYF
>TRBV30|many
CAWRATTGWDTEAFF